This TCR beta chain was documented in a study of T-cell reconstitution after alpha-beta-depleted transplantation in children. Whole-study findings and limits: The authors attributed T-cell counts and diversity one year after transplant mostly to newly produced T cells.

The TCRbeta library incorporated unique molecular identifiers. Using its own MiXCR run on the PCR reads, TCRdb lists one record per CDR3 protein. Altogether around 270,000 distinct CDR3 sequences are present, about 7.3% being singletons, with the ten largest covering about 9.3%. As for this clonotype: What it binds is not known.

The input for sequencing was peripheral blood, taken 360 days after TCRalphabeta/CD19-depleted stem cell transplant. The TCR originated in a female patient between 2 and 15 years old who had a stem cell transplant for Fanconi anemia, so the T cells may come from the graft donor.

CDR3 nucleotides: TGTGCCAGCAGGGTCATAACTGAAGCTTTCTTT. Amino acid sequence: CASRVITEAFF. The chain combines TRBV2 with TRBJ1-1; D gene unclear. V was clipped by 6 bases and J by 5 bases, with 7 bases between them. Germline V lookup: CDR1 SNHLY, CDR2 FYNNEI. CDR3 size: 11 residues.